This is a list of T cell receptor beta chains from one sample in a study of patients and donors after allogeneic stem cell transplantation. TCRdb re-called the RT-PCR reads with MiXCR, one entry per CDR3 protein. In the table there are about 88,000 distinct CDR3 sequences, roughly 50% of which are singletons. Source material: blood, either unsorted or a sorted T cell fraction (not recorded which). The receptors come from a human donor who was either an allogeneic HSCT recipient or a stem cell or donor lymphocyte infusion donor (not recorded which). It is not recorded whose cells these are; they may come from a transplant donor. The CDR3 runs from the conserved cysteine through the conserved F or W. Each record gives: V gene, J gene, D gene, clone size, CDR3 DNA, CDR3 protein. D genes are given only for firm matches. Size tells how often a clone was seen (once, few, many) or the class of an expanded clone, and some rows leave it out.

V: TRBV29-1; J: TRBJ1-2; D: -; size: -; DNA: TGCAGCGTCCGGAGGGCAGGACTCACCTATGGCTACACCTTC; CDR3: CSVRRAGLTYGYTF
V: TRBV12-3/TRBV12-4; J: TRBJ1-4; D: -; size: -; DNA: TGTGCCAGCAGTCGACGTTTGGGGGGTGGTGAAAAACTGTTTTTT; CDR3: CASSRRLGGGEKLFF
V: TRBV6-2/TRBV6-3; J: TRBJ1-2; D: -; size: -; DNA: TGTGCCAGCAGTTACGCGAGCGACGGCCCCCTCTATGGCTACACCTTC; CDR3: CASSYASDGPLYGYTF
V: TRBV9; J: TRBJ1-1; D: -; size: -; DNA: TGTGCCAGCAGCGTAGATCTTAAAGGCGCTGAAGCTTTCTTT; CDR3: CASSVDLKGAEAFF
V: TRBV6-6; J: TRBJ2-7; D: -; size: -; DNA: TGTGCCAGCAGTTACAGCCGGGAGTGGTCCTACGAGCAGTACTTC; CDR3: CASSYSREWSYEQYF
V: TRBV4-2; J: TRBJ1-2; D: -; size: -; DNA: TGTGCCAGCAGCCCTGTCCTGGGGGATGGCTACACCTTC; CDR3: CASSPVLGDGYTF
V: TRBV9; J: TRBJ1-1; D: TRBD1; size: few; DNA: TGTGCCAGCAGCGTTTTTACACCGGGACAGGGACTTGAAGCTTTCTTT; CDR3: CASSVFTPGQGLEAFF
V: TRBV4-3; J: TRBJ1-6; D: -; size: -; DNA: TGCGCCAGCAGCCAAGAGCGAAAGTCCATCAATTCACCCCTCCACTTT; CDR3: CASSQERKSINSPLHF
V: TRBV20-1; J: TRBJ1-6; D: -; size: -; DNA: TGCAGTGCGAGCTCGTTTGGAGGAATTAATTCACCCCTCCACTTT; CDR3: CSASSFGGINSPLHF
V: TRBV6-5; J: TRBJ2-7; D: -; size: once; DNA: TGTGCCAGCAGTTACTCACGAACTGGACTACCCCACGAGCAGTACTTC; CDR3: CASSYSRTGLPHEQYF
V: TRBV20-1; J: TRBJ1-1; D: -; size: -; DNA: TGCAGTGCTAGAGATACGAGCCTTCTGACAGAAATAAACACTGAAGCTTTCTTT; CDR3: CSARDTSLLTEINTEAFF
V: TRBV12-3/TRBV12-4; J: TRBJ1-3; D: -; size: few; DNA: TGTGCCAGCAGTTTGAGTCAGGGTGGGGGAAACACCATATATTTT; CDR3: CASSLSQGGGNTIYF
V: TRBV20-1; J: TRBJ1-2; D: -; size: -; DNA: TGCAGTGCCCTCTTGGAGGGACACAACTTTAACTATGGCTACACCTTC; CDR3: CSALLEGHNFNYGYTF
V: TRBV14; J: TRBJ1-4; D: TRBD1; size: -; DNA: TGTGCCAGCAGCCAAGTATACAGGGGCAATGAAAAACTGTTTTTT; CDR3: CASSQVYRGNEKLFF
V: TRBV27; J: TRBJ1-3; D: -; size: -; DNA: TGTGCCAGCAGTTTATCGTGGGCAGGGACTGGAAACACCATATATTTT; CDR3: CASSLSWAGTGNTIYF
V: TRBV15; J: TRBJ1-3; D: TRBD1; size: -; DNA: TGTGCCACCAGCAGACCGAGGGGACAGGGAGGAACATCGGGAGGAAACACCATATATTTT; CDR3: CATSRPRGQGGTSGGNTIYF
V: TRBV27; J: TRBJ1-6; D: -; size: few; DNA: TGTGCCAGCAGTTTCTCGTCGGATTCACCCCTCCACTTT; CDR3: CASSFSSDSPLHF
V: TRBV15; J: TRBJ2-2; D: TRBD1; size: few; DNA: TGTGCCACCAGGTCAGGGGGCTTTAACGGGGAGCTGTTTTTT; CDR3: CATRSGGFNGELFF
V: TRBV28; J: TRBJ1-1; D: TRBD1; size: -; DNA: TGTGCCAGCAGTTCGACAGGGGCAGGGAACACTGAAGCTTTCTTT; CDR3: CASSSTGAGNTEAFF
V: TRBV25-1; J: TRBJ1-1; D: -; size: -; DNA: TGTGCCAGCAGTGAGGGGGGTTACACTGAAGCTTTCTTT; CDR3: CASSEGGYTEAFF
V: TRBV12-3/TRBV12-4; J: TRBJ1-2; D: -; size: once; DNA: TGTGCCACCAAGTCAGGGTTAAATGGCTACACCTTC; CDR3: CATKSGLNGYTF
V: TRBV20-1; J: TRBJ2-1; D: TRBD2; size: -; DNA: TGCAGTGCTAGAACTAGCGGGAGGCGGGACAATGAGCAGTTCTTC; CDR3: CSARTSGRRDNEQFF
V: TRBV4-2; J: TRBJ2-2; D: -; size: -; DNA: TGTGCCAGCAGCCATTTATTAGCTATGACCGGGGAGCTGTTTTTT; CDR3: CASSHLLAMTGELFF
V: TRBV20-1; J: TRBJ1-4; D: -; size: -; DNA: TGCAGTTCCCCGGTAGGGGGAATCGATGAAAAACTGTTTTTT; CDR3: CSSPVGGIDEKLFF
V: TRBV12-3/TRBV12-4; J: TRBJ1-3; D: -; size: few; DNA: TGTGCCAGCAGTTTCGGCAGGAACTCTGGAAACACCATATATTTT; CDR3: CASSFGRNSGNTIYF
V: TRBV29-1; J: TRBJ2-7; D: -; size: -; DNA: TGCAGCGTTGAAGAAGCCCCAGGCGTTGAGTACTTC; CDR3: CSVEEAPGVEYF
V: TRBV28; J: TRBJ2-1; D: TRBD2; size: -; DNA: TGTGCCAGCAGTCCGTCTGGACTAGCTCGTCTCTACAATGAGCAGTTCTTC; CDR3: CASSPSGLARLYNEQFF
V: TRBV27; J: TRBJ2-3; D: TRBD2; size: -; DNA: TGTGCCAGCAGTCGTACAGGGAGAGGACTAGCGCAGGCAGATACGCAGTATTTT; CDR3: CASSRTGRGLAQADTQYF
V: TRBV10-1; J: TRBJ1-1; D: -; size: -; DNA: TGCGCCAGCAGTGAACACACCCGTGGGTTAACTGAAGCTTTCTTT; CDR3: CASSEHTRGLTEAFF
V: TRBV20-1; J: TRBJ1-6; D: -; size: few; DNA: TGCAGTGCTAGAGCAGGGGACTTCTCACCCCTCCACTTT; CDR3: CSARAGDFSPLHF
V: TRBV7-3; J: TRBJ1-6; D: TRBD1; size: once; DNA: TGTGCCAGCAGCGAACAGGGGTTCAATTCACCCCTCCACTTT; CDR3: CASSEQGFNSPLHF
V: TRBV10-3; J: TRBJ2-1; D: -; size: -; DNA: TGTGCCATCAGTGAGAGGGAACAGAGCTCCTACAATGAGCAGTTCTTC; CDR3: CAISEREQSSYNEQFF
V: TRBV18; J: TRBJ1-1; D: -; size: -; DNA: TGTGCCAGCTCACCAGTAGGGGGGAACACTGAAGCTTTCTTT; CDR3: CASSPVGGNTEAFF
V: TRBV10-3; J: TRBJ2-5; D: TRBD2; size: -; DNA: TGTGCCATCAGTGAGATGAATAGCGGGGCCAACAAGTACCAAGAGACCCAGTACTTC; CDR3: CAISEMNSGANKYQETQYF
V: TRBV20-1; J: TRBJ2-2; D: TRBD2; size: -; DNA: TGCAGTGTCAGGGTTAGCGGGAGGGCCGGGGAGCTGTTTTTT; CDR3: CSVRVSGRAGELFF
V: TRBV4-2; J: TRBJ2-7; D: -; size: -; DNA: TGTGCCAGCAGCCCCTTCCCCCAGGATCCCTTCCCCTACGAGCAGTACTTC; CDR3: CASSPFPQDPFPYEQYF
V: TRBV6-2/TRBV6-3; J: TRBJ2-5; D: TRBD2; size: -; DNA: TGTGCCAGCAGTCCGATTCGACTAGCAGTAGAGACCCAGTACTTC; CDR3: CASSPIRLAVETQYF
V: TRBV18; J: TRBJ2-1; D: -; size: -; DNA: TGTGCCAGCTCACCGGGGGCTAGCGAGCTCTACAATGAGCAGTTCTTC; CDR3: CASSPGASELYNEQFF